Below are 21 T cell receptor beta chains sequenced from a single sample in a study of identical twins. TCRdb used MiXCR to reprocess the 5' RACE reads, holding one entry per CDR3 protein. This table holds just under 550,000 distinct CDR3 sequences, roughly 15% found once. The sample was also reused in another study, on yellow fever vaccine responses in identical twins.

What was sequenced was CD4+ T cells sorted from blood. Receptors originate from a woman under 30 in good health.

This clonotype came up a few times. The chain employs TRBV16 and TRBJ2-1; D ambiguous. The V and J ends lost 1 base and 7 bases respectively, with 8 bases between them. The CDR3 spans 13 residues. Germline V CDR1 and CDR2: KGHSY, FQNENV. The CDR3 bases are TGTGCCAGCAGCCAATTTAGTGGGAATGAGCAGTTCTTC. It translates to CASSQFSGNEQFF.

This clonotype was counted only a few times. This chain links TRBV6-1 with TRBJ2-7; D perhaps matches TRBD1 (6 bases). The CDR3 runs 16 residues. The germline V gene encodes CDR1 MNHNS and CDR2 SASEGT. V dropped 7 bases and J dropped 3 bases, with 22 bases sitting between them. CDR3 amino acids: CASKIRGTSQLYEQYF. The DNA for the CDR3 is TGTGCCAGCAAGATACGTGGGACATCGCAGCTCTACGAGCAGTACTTC.

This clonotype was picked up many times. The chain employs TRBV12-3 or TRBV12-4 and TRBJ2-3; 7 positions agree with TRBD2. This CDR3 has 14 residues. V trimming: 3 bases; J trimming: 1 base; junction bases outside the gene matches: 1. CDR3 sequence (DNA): TGTGCCAGCAGTTTTGCGGGAGGCACAGATACGCAGTATTTT. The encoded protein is CASSFAGGTDTQYF.

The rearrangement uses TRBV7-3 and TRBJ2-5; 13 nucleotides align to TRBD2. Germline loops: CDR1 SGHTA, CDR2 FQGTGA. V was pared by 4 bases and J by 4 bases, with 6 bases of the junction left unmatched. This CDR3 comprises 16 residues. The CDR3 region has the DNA TGTGCCAGCAGCTCCCTTACTAGCGGGAGGGCAGAGACCCAGTACTTC. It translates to CASSSLTSGRAETQYF.

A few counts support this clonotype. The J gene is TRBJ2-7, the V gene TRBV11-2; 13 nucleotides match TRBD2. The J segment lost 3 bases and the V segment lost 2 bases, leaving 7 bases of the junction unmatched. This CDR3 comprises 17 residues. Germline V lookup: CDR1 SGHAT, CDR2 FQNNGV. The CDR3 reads CASSLPYGTSGNYEQYF. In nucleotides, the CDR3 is TGTGCCAGCAGCTTACCGTATGGGACTAGCGGGAACTACGAGCAGTACTTC.

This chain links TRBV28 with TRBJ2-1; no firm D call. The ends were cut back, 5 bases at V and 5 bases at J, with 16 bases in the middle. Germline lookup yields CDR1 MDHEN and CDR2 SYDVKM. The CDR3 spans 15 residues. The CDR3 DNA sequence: TGTGCCAGCAGTGCCCCGGGCCCCAAGGACAATGAGCAGTTCTTC. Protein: CASSAPGPKDNEQFF.

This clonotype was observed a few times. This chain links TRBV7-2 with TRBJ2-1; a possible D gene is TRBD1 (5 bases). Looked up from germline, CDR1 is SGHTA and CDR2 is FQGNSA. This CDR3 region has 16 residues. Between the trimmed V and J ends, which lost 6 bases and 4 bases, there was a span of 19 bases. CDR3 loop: CASSYQRLPGYNEQFF. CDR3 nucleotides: TGTGCCAGCAGTTACCAGCGACTCCCAGGGTACAATGAGCAGTTCTTC.

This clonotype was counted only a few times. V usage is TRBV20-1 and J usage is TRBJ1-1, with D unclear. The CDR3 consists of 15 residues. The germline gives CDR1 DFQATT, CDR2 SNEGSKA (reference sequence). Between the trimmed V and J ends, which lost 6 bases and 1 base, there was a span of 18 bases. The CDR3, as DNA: TGCAGTGCGAACCTCCCCGGGAGGAGGAACACTGAAGCTTTCTTT. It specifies CSANLPGRRNTEAFF.

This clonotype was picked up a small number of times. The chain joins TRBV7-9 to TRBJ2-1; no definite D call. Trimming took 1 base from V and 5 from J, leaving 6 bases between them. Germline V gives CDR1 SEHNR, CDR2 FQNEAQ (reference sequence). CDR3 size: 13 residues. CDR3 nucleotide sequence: TGTGCCAGCAGCTTAGGGGTGAACAATGAGCAGTTCTTC. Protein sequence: CASSLGVNNEQFF.

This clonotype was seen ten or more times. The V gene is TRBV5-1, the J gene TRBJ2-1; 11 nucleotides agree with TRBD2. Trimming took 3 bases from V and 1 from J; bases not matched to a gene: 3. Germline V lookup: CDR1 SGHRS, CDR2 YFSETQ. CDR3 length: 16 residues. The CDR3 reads CASSSTSGSSYNEQFF. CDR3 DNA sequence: TGCGCCAGCAGCTCCACTAGCGGGAGTTCCTACAATGAGCAGTTCTTC.

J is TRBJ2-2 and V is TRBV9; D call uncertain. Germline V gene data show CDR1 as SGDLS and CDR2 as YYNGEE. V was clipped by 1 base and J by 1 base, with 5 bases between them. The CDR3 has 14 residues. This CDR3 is CASSVNVNTGELFF. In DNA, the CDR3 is TGTGCCAGCAGCGTAAACGTGAACACCGGGGAGCTGTTTTTT.

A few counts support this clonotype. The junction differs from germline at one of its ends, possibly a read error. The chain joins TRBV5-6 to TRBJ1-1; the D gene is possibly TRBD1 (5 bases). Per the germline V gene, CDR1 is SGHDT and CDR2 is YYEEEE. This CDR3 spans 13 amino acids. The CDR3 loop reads CASSLAGNAEAFF. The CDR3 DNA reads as TGTGCCAGCAGCTTGGCAGGGAACGCTGAAGCTTTCTTT.

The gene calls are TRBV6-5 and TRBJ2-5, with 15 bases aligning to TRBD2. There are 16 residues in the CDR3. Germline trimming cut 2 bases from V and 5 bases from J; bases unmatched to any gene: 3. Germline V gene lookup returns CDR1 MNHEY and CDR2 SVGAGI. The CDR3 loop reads CASSYVGTSGGETQYF. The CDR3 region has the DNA TGTGCCAGCAGTTACGTTGGGACTAGCGGGGGGGAGACCCAGTACTTC.

The CDR3 protein is CASSYGLAPTDTQYF. DNA for the CDR3: TGTGCCAGCAGTTACGGACTAGCTCCCACAGATACGCAGTATTTT. The V and J genes are TRBV6-5 and TRBJ2-3; TRBD2 aligns across 8 bases. With 2 bases clipped from V and 2 bases from J, the junction kept 3 bases outside the gene matches. The CDR3 totals 15 residues. Germline loops: CDR1 MNHEY, CDR2 SVGAGI.

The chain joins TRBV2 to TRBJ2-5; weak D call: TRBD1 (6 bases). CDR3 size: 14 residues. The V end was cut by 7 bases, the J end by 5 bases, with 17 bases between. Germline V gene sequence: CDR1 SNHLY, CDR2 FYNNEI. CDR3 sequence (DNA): TGTGCCAGCAACCCGGGACACCTCCCGGAGACCCAGTACTTC. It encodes CASNPGHLPETQYF.

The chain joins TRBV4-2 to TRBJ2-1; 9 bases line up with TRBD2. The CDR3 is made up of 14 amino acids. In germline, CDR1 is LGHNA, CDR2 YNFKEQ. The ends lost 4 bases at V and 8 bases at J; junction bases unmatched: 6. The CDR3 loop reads CASSRGSGSYEQFF. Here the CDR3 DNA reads TGTGCCAGCAGCCGTGGTAGCGGGAGTTATGAGCAGTTCTTC.

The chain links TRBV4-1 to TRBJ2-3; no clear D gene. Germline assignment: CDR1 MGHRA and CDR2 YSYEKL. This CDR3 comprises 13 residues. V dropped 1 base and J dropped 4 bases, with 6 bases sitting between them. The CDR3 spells CASSQVLADTQYF. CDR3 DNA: TGCGCCAGCAGCCAAGTATTGGCAGATACGCAGTATTTT.

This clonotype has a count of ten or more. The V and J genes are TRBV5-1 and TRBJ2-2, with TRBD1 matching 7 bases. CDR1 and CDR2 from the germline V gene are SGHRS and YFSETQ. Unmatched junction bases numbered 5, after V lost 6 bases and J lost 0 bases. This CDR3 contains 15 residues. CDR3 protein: CASTQGVPNTGELFF. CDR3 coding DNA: TGCGCCAGCACTCAGGGGGTTCCGAACACCGGGGAGCTGTTTTTT.

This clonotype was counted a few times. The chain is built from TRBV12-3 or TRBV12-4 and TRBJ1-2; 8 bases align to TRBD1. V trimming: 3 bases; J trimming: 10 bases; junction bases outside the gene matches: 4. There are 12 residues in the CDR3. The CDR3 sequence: CASSFQGADYTF. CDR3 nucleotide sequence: TGTGCCAGCAGTTTTCAGGGGGCTGACTACACCTTC.

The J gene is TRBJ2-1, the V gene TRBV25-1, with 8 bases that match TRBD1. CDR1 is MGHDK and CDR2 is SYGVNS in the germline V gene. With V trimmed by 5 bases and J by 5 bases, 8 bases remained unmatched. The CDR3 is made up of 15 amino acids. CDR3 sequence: CASSPVDRDDNEQFF. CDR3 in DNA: TGTGCCAGCAGTCCCGTGGACAGGGACGACAATGAGCAGTTCTTC.

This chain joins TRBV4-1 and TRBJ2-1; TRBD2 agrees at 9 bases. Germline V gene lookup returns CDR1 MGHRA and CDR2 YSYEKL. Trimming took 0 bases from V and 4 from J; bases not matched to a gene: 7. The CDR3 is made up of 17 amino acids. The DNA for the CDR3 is TGCGCCAGCAGCCAAGATTTCGCGACTAGCGGTTACAATGAGCAGTTCTTC. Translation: CASSQDFATSGYNEQFF.